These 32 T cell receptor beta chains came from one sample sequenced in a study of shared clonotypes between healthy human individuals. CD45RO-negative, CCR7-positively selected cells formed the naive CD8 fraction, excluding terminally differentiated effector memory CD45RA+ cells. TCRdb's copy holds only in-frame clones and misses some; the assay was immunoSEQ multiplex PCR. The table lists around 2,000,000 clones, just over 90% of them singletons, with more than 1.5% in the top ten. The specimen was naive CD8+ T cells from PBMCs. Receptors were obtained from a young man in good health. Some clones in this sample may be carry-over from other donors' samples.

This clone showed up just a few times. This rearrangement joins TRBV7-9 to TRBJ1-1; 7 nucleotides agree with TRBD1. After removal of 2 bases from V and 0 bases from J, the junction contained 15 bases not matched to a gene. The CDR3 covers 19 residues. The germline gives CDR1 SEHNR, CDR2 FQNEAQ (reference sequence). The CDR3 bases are TGTGCCAGCAGCTTACAGGGGTGGAGGGCACAGGGGATGAACACTGAAGCTTTCTTT. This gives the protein CASSLQGWRAQGMNTEAFF.

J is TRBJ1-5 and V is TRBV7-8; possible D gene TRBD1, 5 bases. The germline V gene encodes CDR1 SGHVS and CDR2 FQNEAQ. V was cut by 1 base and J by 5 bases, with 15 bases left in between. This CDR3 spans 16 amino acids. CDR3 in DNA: TGTGCCAGCAGCTTAGTAAGGGCCAGGGAGTATCAGCCCCAGCATTTT. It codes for CASSLVRAREYQPQHF.

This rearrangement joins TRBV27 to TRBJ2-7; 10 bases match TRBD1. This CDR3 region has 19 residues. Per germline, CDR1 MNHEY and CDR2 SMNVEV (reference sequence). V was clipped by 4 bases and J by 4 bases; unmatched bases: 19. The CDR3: CASSSSDRGRSSSLYEQYF. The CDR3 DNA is TGTGCCAGCAGTTCCTCGGACAGGGGGAGATCCTCATCCCTTTACGAGCAGTACTTC.

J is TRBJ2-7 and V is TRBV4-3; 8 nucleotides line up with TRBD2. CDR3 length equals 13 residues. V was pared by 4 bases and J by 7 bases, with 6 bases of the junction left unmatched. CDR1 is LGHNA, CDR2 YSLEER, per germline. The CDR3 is CASSPGRGGEQYF. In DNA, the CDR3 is TGCGCCAGCAGCCCCGGGAGGGGGGGAGAGCAGTACTTC.

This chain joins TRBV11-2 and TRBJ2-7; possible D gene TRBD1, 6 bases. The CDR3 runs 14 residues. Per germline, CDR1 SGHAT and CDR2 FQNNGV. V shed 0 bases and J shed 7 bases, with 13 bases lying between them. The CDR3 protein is CASSLEFGGPEQYF. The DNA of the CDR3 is TGTGCCAGCAGCTTAGAATTTGGGGGCCCTGAGCAGTACTTC.

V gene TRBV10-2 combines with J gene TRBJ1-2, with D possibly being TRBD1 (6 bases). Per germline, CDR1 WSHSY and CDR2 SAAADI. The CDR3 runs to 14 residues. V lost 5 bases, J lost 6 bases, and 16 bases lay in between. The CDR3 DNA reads TGCGCCAGCAGTAAACCAGGGGTTAGTGATGGCTACACCTTC. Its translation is CASSKPGVSDGYTF.

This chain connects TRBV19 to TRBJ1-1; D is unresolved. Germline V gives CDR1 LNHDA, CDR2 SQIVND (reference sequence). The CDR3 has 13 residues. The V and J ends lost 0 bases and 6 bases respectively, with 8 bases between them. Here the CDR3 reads CASSIENSPEAFF. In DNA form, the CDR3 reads TGTGCCAGTAGTATAGAGAACAGTCCTGAAGCTTTCTTT.

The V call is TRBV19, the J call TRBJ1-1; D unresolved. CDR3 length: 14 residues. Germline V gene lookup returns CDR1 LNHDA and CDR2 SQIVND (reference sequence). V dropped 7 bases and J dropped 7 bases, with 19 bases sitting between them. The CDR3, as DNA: TGTGCCAGTACCGAAAGGCAAGGGCCCAATGAAGCTTTCTTT. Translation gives CASTERQGPNEAFF. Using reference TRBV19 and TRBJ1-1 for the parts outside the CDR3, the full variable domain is DGGITQSPKYLFRKEGQNVTLSCEQNLNHDAMYWYRQDPGQGLRLIYYSQIVNDFQKGDIAEGYSVSREKKESFPLTVTSAQKNPTAFYLCASTERQGPNEAFFGQGTRLTVV.

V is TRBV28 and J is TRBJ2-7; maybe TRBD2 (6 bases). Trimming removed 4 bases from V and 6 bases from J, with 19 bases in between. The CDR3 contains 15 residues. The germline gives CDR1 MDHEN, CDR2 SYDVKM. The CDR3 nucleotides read TGTGCCAGCAGTTCCAATCGGGGGAGGAAGTCCGAGCAGTACTTC. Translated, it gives CASSSNRGRKSEQYF.

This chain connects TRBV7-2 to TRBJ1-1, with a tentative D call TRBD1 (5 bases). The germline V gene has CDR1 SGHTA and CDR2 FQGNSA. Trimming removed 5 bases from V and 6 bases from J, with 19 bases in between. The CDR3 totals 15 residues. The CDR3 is CASSLPGGGGAEAFF. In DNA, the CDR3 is TGTGCCAGCAGCCTCCCCGGGGGGGGTGGCGCTGAAGCTTTCTTT. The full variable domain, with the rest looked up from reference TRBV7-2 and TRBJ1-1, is GAGVSQSPSNKVTEKGKDVELRCDPISGHTALYWYRQSLGQGLEFLIYFQGNSAPDKSGLPSDRFSAERTGGSVSTLTIQRTQQEDSAVYLCASSLPGGGGAEAFFGQGTRLTVV.

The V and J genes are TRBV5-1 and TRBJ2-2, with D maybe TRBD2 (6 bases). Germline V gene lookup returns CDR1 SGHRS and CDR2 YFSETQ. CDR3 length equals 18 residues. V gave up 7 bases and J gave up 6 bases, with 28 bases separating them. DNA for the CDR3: TGCGCCAGCCGAGGGAGGCTAGGGACGCCGGTTTTCCCCGGGGAGCTGTTTTTT. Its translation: CASRGRLGTPVFPGELFF.

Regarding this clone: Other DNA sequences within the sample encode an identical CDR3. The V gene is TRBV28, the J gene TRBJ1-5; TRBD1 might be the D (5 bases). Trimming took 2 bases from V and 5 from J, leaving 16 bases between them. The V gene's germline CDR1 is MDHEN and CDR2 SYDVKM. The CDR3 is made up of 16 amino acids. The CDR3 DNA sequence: TGTGCCAGCAGTTTACTTCAGGGCCGGAGGGATCAGCCCCAGCATTTT. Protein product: CASSLLQGRRDQPQHF. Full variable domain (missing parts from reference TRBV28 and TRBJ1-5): DVKVTQSSRYLVKRTGEKVFLECVQDMDHENMFWYRQDPGLGLRLIYFSYDVKMKEKGDIPEGYSVSREKKERFSLILESASTNQTSMYLCASSLLQGRRDQPQHFGDGTRLSIL.

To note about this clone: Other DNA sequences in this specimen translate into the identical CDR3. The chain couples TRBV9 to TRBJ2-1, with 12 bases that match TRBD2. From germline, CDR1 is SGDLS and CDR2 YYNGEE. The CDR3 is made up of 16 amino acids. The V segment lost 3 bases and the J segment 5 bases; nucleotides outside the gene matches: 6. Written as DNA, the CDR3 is TGTGCCAGCAGCGCCGGGACTAGCGGGCTGAACAATGAGCAGTTCTTC. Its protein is CASSAGTSGLNNEQFF.

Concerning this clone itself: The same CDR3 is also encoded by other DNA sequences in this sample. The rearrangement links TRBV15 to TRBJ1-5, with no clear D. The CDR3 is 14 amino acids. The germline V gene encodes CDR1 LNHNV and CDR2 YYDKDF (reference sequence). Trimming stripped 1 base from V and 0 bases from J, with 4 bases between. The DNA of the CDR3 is TGTGCCACCAGCAGAGGTAATAGCAATCAGCCCCAGCATTTT. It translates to CATSRGNSNQPQHF.

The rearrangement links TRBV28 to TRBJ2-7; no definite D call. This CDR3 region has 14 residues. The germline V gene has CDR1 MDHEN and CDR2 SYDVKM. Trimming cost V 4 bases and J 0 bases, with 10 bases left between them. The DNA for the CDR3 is TGTGCCAGCAGTTCCCTCATAAACTCCTACGAGCAGTACTTC. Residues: CASSSLINSYEQYF.

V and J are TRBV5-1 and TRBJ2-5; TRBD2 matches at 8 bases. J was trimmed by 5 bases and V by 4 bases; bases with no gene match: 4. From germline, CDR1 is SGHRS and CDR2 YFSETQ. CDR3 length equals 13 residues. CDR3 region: CASSRAGVETQYF. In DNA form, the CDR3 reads TGCGCCAGCAGCAGAGCGGGAGTGGAGACCCAGTACTTC.

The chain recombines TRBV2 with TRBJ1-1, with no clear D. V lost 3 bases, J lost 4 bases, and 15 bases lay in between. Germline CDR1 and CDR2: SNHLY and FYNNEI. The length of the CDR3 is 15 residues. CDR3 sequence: CASSEVRGSGTEAFF. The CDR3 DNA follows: TGTGCCAGCAGTGAGGTTCGAGGGTCTGGCACTGAAGCTTTCTTT.

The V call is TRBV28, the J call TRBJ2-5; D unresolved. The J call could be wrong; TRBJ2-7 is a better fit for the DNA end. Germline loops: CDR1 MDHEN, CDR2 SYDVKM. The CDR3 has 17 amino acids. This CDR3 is CASSPSRAGFRAYEQYF. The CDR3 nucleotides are TGTGCCAGCAGCCCCTCCCGCGCAGGATTCAGAGCCTACGAGCAGTACTTC.

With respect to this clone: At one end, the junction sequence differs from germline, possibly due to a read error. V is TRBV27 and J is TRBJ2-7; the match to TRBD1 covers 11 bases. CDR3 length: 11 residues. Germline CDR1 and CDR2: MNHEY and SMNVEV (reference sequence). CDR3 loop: CASSRRTGGDF. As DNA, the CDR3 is TGTGCCAGCAGTAGAAGGACAGGGGGCGACTTC.

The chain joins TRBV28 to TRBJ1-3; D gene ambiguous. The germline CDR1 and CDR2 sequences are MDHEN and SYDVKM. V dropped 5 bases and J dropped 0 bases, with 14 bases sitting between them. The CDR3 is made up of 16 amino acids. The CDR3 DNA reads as TGTGCCAGCAGTCCACTCGCTCTTATCTCTGGAAACACCATATATTTT. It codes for CASSPLALISGNTIYF.

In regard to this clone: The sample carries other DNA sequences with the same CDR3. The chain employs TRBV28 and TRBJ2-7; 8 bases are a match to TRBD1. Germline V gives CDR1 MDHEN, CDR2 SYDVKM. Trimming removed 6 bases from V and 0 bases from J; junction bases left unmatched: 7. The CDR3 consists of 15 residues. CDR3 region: CASSWGDRSSYEQYF. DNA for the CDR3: TGTGCCAGCAGCTGGGGGGACAGGAGCTCCTACGAGCAGTACTTC. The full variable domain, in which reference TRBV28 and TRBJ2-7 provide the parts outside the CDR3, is DVKVTQSSRYLVKRTGEKVFLECVQDMDHENMFWYRQDPGLGLRLIYFSYDVKMKEKGDIPEGYSVSREKKERFSLILESASTNQTSMYLCASSWGDRSSYEQYFGPGTRLTVT.

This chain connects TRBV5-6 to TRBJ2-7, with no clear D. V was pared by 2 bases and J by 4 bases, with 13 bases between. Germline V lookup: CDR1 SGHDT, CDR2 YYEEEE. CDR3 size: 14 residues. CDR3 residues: CASSLRLDGYEQYF. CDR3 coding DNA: TGTGCCAGCAGCTTACGTCTAGACGGGTACGAGCAGTACTTC.

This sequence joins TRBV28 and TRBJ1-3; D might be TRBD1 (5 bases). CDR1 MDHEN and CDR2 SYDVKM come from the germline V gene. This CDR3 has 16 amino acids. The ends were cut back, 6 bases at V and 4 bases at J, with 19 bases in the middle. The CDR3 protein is CASSLGGFLYGNTIYF. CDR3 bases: TGTGCCAGCAGCCTGGGGGGGTTTTTGTACGGAAACACCATATATTTT.

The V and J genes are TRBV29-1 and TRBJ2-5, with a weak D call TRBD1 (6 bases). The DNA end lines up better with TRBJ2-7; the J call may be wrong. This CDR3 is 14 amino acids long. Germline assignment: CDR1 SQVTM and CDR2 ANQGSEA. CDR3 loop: CSVAGTGTLDEQYF. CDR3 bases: TGCAGCGTGGCCGGCACCGGGACACTCGACGAGCAGTACTTC.

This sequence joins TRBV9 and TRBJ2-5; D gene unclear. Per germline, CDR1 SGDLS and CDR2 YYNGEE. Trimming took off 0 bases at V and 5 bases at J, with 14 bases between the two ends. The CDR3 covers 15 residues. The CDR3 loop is CASSVESVPRETQYF. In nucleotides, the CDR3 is TGTGCCAGCAGCGTAGAATCTGTCCCCCGGGAGACCCAGTACTTC.

CDR3 protein: CASRQGAGETQYF. The CDR3 bases are TGTGCCAGCAGGCAGGGGGCTGGGGAGACCCAGTACTTC. The rearrangement joins TRBV28 to TRBJ2-5; 8 positions match TRBD1. This CDR3 has 13 residues. CDR1 MDHEN and CDR2 SYDVKM come from the germline V gene. Losses at the gene ends were 6 bases for V and 5 bases for J; bases not matched to a gene: 5.

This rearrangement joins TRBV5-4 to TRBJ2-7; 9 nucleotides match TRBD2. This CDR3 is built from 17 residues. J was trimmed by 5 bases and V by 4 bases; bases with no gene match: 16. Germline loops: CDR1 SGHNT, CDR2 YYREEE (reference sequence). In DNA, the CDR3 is TGTGCCAGCAGCCCGAACCGGGGGGCGGGAGGGCCCCACGAGCAGTACTTC. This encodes CASSPNRGAGGPHEQYF.

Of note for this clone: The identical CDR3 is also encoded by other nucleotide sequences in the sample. The CDR3 loop is CASSQASGRGYEQYF. The CDR3 nucleotides read TGCGCCAGCAGCCAAGCTAGCGGGAGAGGGTACGAGCAGTACTTC. The chain couples TRBV4-1 to TRBJ2-7; 10 bases align to TRBD2. The V segment lost 1 base and the J segment 4 bases; nucleotides outside the gene matches: 4. This CDR3 comprises 15 residues. Germline-derived CDR1 and CDR2 are MGHRA and YSYEKL.

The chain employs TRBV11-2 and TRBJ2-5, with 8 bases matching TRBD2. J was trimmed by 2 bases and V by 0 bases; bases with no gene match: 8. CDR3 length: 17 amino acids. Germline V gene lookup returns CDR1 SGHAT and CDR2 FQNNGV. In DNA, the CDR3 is TGTGCCAGCAGCTTAGATCGTGGTAGCGGGGCTCAAGAGACCCAGTACTTC. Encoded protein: CASSLDRGSGAQETQYF.

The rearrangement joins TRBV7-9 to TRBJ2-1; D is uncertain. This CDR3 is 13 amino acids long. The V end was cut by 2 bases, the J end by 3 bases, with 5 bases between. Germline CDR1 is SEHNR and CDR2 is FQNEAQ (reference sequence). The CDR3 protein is CASSLKVYNEQFF. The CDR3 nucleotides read TGTGCCAGCAGCTTAAAGGTCTACAATGAGCAGTTCTTC.

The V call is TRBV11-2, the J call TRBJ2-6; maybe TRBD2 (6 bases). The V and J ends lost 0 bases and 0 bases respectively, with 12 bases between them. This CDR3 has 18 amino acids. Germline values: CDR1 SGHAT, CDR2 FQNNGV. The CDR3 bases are TGTGCCAGCAGCTTAGATGCGGGGCGTAGCTCTGGGGCCAACGTCCTGACTTTC. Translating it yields CASSLDAGRSSGANVLTF.

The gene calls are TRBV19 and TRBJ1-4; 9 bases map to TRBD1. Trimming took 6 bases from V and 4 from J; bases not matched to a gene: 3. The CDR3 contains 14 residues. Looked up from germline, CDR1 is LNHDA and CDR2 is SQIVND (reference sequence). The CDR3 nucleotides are TGTGCCAGTAGCCCGACAGGGGGTAATGAAAAACTGTTTTTT. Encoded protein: CASSPTGGNEKLFF.